The present T cell receptor (beta chain) was sequenced within a study of control samples from healthy donors and cancer patients (dated by TCRdb to 2018 to 2020). Turning to this clone: Its recognized antigen is unknown. No much larger clonotype is one base removed from it; base qualities were not supplied.

Library preparation used the immunoSEQ multiplex PCR assay. As stored in TCRdb, this immuneACCESS dataset retains in-frame rearrangements with V and J assigned. A fraction of the clones does not appear; measured against another copy, unresolved V genes explain less than half of the discrepancy, and the remainder lacks a known reason. The sample contains some 120,000 clones, nearly 95% of them found a single time. The ten most abundant clones make up roughly 2.6% of the sample. The sample comprised blood. The TCR was taken from a man aged 25-45 years in good health.

CDR3 reads: CASRYRVNTEAFF. The DNA is as follows: TGTGCCAGCAGATACAGGGTGAACACTGAAGCTTTCTTT. The rearrangement joined TRBV2 to TRBJ1-1; the D gene is perhaps TRBD1, from 6 matching bases. Reading the germline V gene gives CDR1 SNHLY and CDR2 FYNNEI. The V end loses 6 bases and the J end loses 0 bases, and a stretch of 8 bases separates them. The CDR3, from cysteine to phenylalanine, totals 13 residues. Only the CDR3 part of the read is kept: 39 bases, read in frame from the first base.